This T cell receptor (beta chain) stems from a study of T-cell reconstitution after alpha-beta-depleted transplantation in children. It was with unique molecular identifiers that the TCRbeta library was prepared. Each CDR3 protein is one row after TCRdb ran MiXCR on the PCR reads. Among some 300,000 distinct CDR3 sequences listed, about a tenth were seen once. This clonotype was counted only a few times. A junction boundary mismatches the germline segment, possibly from a read error. Germline CDR1 reads SSHAT; CDR2 reads FNYEAQ (reference sequence). This CDR3 region has 15 residues. This TCR came from a human donor who donated a stem cell graft to a child with acute lymphoblastic leukemia. The source material was PBMCs from the stem cell graft donor, sampled from the stem cell graft. The chain recombines TRBV7-7 with TRBJ2-1; 8 nucleotides align to TRBD2. CDR3 nucleotides: TGTGCTAGCAGCGCCGGGGGGGCGCCTTACAATGAGCAGTTCTTC. Its translation is CASSAGGAPYNEQFF.